What follows are 14 T cell receptor beta chains derived from one specimen sequenced in a study of CD8 T cells in Susac syndrome. RNA totalling roughly 0.45 to 1 ug underwent reverse transcription with random hexamers. Each CDR3 protein gets one entry after TCRdb re-called the immunoSEQ multiplex PCR reads with MiXCR. This table has some 170,000 distinct CDR3 sequences, around 93% appearing once. The sample was CD4+ T cells from PBMCs. The receptors stem from a human donor in good health.

The chain uses TRBV5-1 and TRBJ2-5; 9 bases are shared with TRBD1. The CDR3 is 14 residues long. Germline lookup yields CDR1 SGHRS and CDR2 YFSETQ. V gave up 4 bases and J gave up 2 bases; unmatched junction bases: 3. CDR3 protein: CASSTQGAQETQYF. CDR3 sequence (DNA): TGCGCCAGCAGCACACAGGGGGCACAAGAGACCCAGTACTTC. Supplemented by reference TRBV5-1 and TRBJ2-5, the full variable domain reads KAGVTQTPRYLIKTRGQQVTLSCSPISGHRSVSWYQQTPGQGLQFLFEYFSETQRNKGNFPGRFSGRQFSNSRSEMNVSTLELGDSALYLCASSTQGAQETQYFGPGTRLLVL.

The gene calls are TRBV19 and TRBJ1-6; D perhaps matches TRBD1 (5 bases). Germline V gene lookup returns CDR1 LNHDA and CDR2 SQIVND (reference sequence). The CDR3 spans 14 residues. V dropped 3 bases and J dropped 8 bases, with 11 bases sitting between them. CDR3 DNA: TGTGCCAGTAGTATTTCGGGGGAGGATTCACCCCTCCACTTT. This codes for CASSISGEDSPLHF.

The chain uses TRBV3-1 and TRBJ1-6, with D maybe TRBD1 (6 bases). The CDR3 is 13 residues long. V was shortened by 4 bases and J by 10 bases, with 11 bases between the two germline ends. Per germline, CDR1 LGHDT and CDR2 YNNKEL (reference sequence). CDR3 sequence reads: CASSLQGKSPLHF. The DNA of the CDR3 is TGTGCCAGCAGCCTCCAGGGGAAATCACCCCTCCACTTT.

V gene TRBV7-3 combines with J gene TRBJ2-1; perhaps D is TRBD1 or TRBD2 (5 bases each). Trimming took off 1 base at V and 5 bases at J, with 12 bases between the two ends. This CDR3 has 15 residues. Germline V gene sequence: CDR1 SGHTA, CDR2 FQGTGA. CDR3 sequence reads: CASSLRGSEHNEQFF. CDR3 DNA: TGTGCCAGCAGCTTAAGGGGGTCCGAACACAATGAGCAGTTCTTC.

The CDR3 sequence is CASSARDRAKGGYTF. CDR3 DNA sequence: TGTGCCAGCAGTGCCCGGGACAGGGCCAAGGGGGGCTACACCTTC. The chain combines TRBV2 with TRBJ1-2; 9 bases are a match to TRBD1. The V segment lost 4 bases and the J segment 8 bases; nucleotides outside the gene matches: 11. CDR1 and CDR2 from the germline V gene are SNHLY and FYNNEI. This CDR3 region has 15 residues. Supplemented by reference TRBV2 and TRBJ1-2, the full variable domain reads EPEVTQTPSHQVTQMGQEVILRCVPISNHLYFYWYRQILGQKVEFLVSFYNNEISEKSEIFDDQFSVERPDGSNFTLKIRSTKLEDSAMYFCASSARDRAKGGYTFGSGTRLTVV.

The chain links TRBV5-1 to TRBJ1-1; D remains ambiguous. CDR1 and CDR2 from the germline V gene are SGHRS and YFSETQ. V was trimmed by 1 base and J by 2 bases, leaving 9 bases between them. The CDR3 runs to 14 residues. Here the CDR3 reads CASSLSVTNTEAFF. The CDR3 bases are TGCGCCAGCAGCTTGTCGGTAACCAACACTGAAGCTTTCTTT.

The chain has TRBV3-1 and TRBJ1-5; the D gene is possibly TRBD1 (5 bases). Trimming removed 2 bases from V and 2 bases from J, with 7 bases in between. The CDR3 runs 14 residues. Germline CDR1 and CDR2: LGHDT and YNNKEL (reference sequence). Here the CDR3 reads CASSQSGGNQPQHF. The CDR3 region has the DNA TGTGCCAGCAGCCAATCGGGGGGCAATCAGCCCCAGCATTTT.

The sample holds one count of this clonotype. V usage is TRBV11-1 and J usage is TRBJ2-3, with 10 bases fitting TRBD1. Germline-derived CDR1 and CDR2 are SGHAT and FQDESV (reference sequence). CDR3 size: 14 residues. V lost 3 bases, J lost 4 bases, and 1 base stayed unmatched. CDR3 region: CASSLGTGADTQYF. As DNA, the CDR3 is TGTGCCAGCAGCTTGGGGACAGGGGCAGATACGCAGTATTTT.

The chain couples TRBV29-1 to TRBJ2-5; 14 nucleotides agree with TRBD2. CDR3 length equals 17 residues. Losses at the gene ends were 5 bases for V and 4 bases for J; bases not matched to a gene: 12. The germline CDR1 and CDR2 sequences are SQVTM and ANQGSEA. The CDR3 is CSVWGLAGVKAGETQYF. Here the CDR3 DNA reads TGCAGCGTTTGGGGACTAGCGGGGGTAAAGGCAGGAGAGACCCAGTACTTC.

The V and J genes are TRBV9 and TRBJ2-5; TRBD2 might be the D (6 bases). The germline V and J ends were trimmed by 4 bases and 4 bases, with 11 bases remaining between them. Germline lookup yields CDR1 SGDLS and CDR2 YYNGEE. The CDR3 sequence is 13 residues long. The CDR3 here is CASSYLGGETQYF. For the CDR3, the DNA is TGTGCCAGCAGCTACCTGGGGGGAGAGACCCAGTACTTC. Looking up the rest from reference TRBV9 and TRBJ2-5 gives the full variable domain: DSGVTQTPKHLITATGQRVTLRCSPRSGDLSVYWYQQSLDQGLQFLIQYYNGEERAKGNILERFSAQQFPDLHSELNLSSLELGDSALYFCASSYLGGETQYFGPGTRLLVL.

The chain has TRBV5-6 and TRBJ1-4; D is ambiguous. Looked up from germline, CDR1 is SGHDT and CDR2 is YYEEEE. V was shortened by 0 bases and J by 8 bases, with 11 bases between the two germline ends. The CDR3 has 14 amino acids. CDR3 residues: CASSLGQTGEKLFF. The CDR3, as DNA: TGTGCCAGCAGCTTGGGCCAGACGGGGGAAAAACTGTTTTTT.

The chain combines TRBV9 with TRBJ2-5; TRBD1 might be the D (6 bases). CDR1 and CDR2 from the germline V gene are SGDLS and YYNGEE. The germline V and J ends were trimmed by 0 bases and 2 bases, with 14 bases remaining between them. The CDR3 runs 16 residues. In nucleotides, the CDR3 is TGTGCCAGCAGCGTAGGAGTAAGACAGGCTCAAGAGACCCAGTACTTC. It is translated as CASSVGVRQAQETQYF.

V gene TRBV7-6 combines with J gene TRBJ1-6; 7 nucleotides line up with TRBD1. Germline trimming cut 5 bases from V and 8 bases from J; bases unmatched to any gene: 6. From germline, CDR1 is SGHVS and CDR2 FNYEAQ. This CDR3 has 14 residues. CDR3 DNA: TGTGCCAGCAGCCCGACAGGGACCGATTCACCCCTCCACTTT. Its translation: CASSPTGTDSPLHF.

The chain combines TRBV5-1 with TRBJ1-1; D is unclear. This CDR3 is 15 amino acids long. Trimming took off 0 bases at V and 2 bases at J, with 11 bases between the two ends. The V gene's germline CDR1 is SGHRS and CDR2 YFSETQ. The chain's CDR3 is CASSLAPGSNTEAFF. CDR3 DNA: TGCGCCAGCAGCTTGGCCCCTGGTTCTAACACTGAAGCTTTCTTT.